The T cell receptor (beta chain) under discussion was sequenced for a study of early T cells in non-severe SARS-CoV-2 infection. Overall study: Unsorted whole-blood RNA was sequenced in bulk, leaving chains unpaired.

Study-wide results and caveats: Missing private and CD4 specificities, VDJdb matching favored anti-spike CD8 responses.

The TCR library protocol attached unique molecular identifiers to the individual cDNA molecules. MiXCR, applied by TCRdb to the 5' RACE reads, yields one record per CDR3 protein. The table records over 85,000 distinct CDR3 sequences, approximately 12% of them present only once. Concerning this clonotype: Its antigen remains unidentified.

The CDR3 consists of 16 residues. V was trimmed by 0 bases and J by 6 bases, leaving 16 bases between them. Per germline, CDR1 MNHEY and CDR2 SVGAGI. The origin of this receptor is an adult who was a healthcare worker with PCR-confirmed SARS-CoV-2 infection or an uninfected control (not recorded which). The sample here was whole blood, taken at baseline. The chain links TRBV6-5 to TRBJ2-3, with D perhaps TRBD2 (5 bases). The CDR3 nucleotides are TGTGCCAGCAGTTACTCGAGCTCCGGGATGACGGATACGCAGTATTTT. This sequence encodes CASSYSSSGMTDTQYF.